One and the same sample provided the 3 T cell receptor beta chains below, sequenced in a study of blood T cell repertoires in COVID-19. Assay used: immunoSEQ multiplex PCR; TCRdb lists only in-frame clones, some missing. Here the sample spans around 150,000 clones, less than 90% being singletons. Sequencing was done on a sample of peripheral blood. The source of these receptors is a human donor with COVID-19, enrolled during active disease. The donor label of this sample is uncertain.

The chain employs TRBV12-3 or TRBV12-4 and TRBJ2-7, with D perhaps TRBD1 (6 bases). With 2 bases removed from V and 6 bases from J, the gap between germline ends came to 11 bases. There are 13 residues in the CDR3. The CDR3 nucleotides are TGTGCCAGCAGTTTAACACAGGGCTTCGAGCAGTACTTC. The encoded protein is CASSLTQGFEQYF.

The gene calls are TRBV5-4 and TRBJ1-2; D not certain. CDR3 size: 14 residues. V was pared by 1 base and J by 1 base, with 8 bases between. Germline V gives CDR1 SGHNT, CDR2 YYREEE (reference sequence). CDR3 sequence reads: CASSLYASNYGYTF. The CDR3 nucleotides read TGTGCCAGCAGCTTGTACGCCAGTAACTATGGCTACACCTTC.

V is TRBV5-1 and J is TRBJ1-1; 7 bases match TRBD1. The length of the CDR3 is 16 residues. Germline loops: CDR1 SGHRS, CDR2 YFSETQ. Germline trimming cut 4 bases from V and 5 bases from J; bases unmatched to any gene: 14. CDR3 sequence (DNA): TGCGCCAGCAGCCCCGGCTACAGGGGAAGAGGGACTGAAGCTTTCTTT. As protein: CASSPGYRGRGTEAFF.